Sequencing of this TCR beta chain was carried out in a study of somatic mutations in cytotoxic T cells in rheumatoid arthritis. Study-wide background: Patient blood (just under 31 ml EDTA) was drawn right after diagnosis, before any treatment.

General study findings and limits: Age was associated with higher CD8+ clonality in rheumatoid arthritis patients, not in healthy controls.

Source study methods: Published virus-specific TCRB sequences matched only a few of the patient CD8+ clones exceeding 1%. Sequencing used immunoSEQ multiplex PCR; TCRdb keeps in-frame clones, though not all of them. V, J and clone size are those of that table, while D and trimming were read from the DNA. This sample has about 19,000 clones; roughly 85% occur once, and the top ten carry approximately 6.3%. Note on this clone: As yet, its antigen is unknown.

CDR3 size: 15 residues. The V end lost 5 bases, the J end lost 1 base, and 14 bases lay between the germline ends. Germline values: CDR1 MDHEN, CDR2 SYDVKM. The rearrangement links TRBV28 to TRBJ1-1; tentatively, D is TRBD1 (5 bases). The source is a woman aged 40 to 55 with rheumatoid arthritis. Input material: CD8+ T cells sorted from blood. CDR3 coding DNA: TGTGCCAGCAGTCCGAACCCGACAGAGAACACTGAAGCTTTCTTT. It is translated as CASSPNPTENTEAFF. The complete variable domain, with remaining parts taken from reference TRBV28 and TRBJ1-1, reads DVKVTQSSRYLVKRTGEKVFLECVQDMDHENMFWYRQDPGLGLRLIYFSYDVKMKEKGDIPEGYSVSREKKERFSLILESASTNQTSMYLCASSPNPTENTEAFFGQGTRLTVV.